This T cell receptor (beta chain) was recovered during a study of spatial heterogeneity in lung cancer. Across the whole study: The library had UMIs, and each TCR and UMI pair averaged more than ten raw reads.

A single record per CDR3 protein comes from TCRdb applying MiXCR to the 5' RACE reads. This sample has roughly 4,600 distinct CDR3 sequences, with 28% found just once. The CDR3 extends over 15 amino acids. CDR1 and CDR2 (germline): SGDLS, YYNGEE. Losses at the gene ends were 4 bases for V and 6 bases for J; bases not matched to a gene: 8. The time point is: sample taken at primary tumor resection. Sequencing of whole RNA from tumor, nontumor lung or frozen PBMC involved no sorting. About 73 TRACERx patients with early, untreated non-small cell lung cancer donated samples. The receptor's source is a male donor with early-stage non-small cell lung cancer. The source was PBMCs, collected at surgery. V usage is TRBV9 and J usage is TRBJ2-1; the match to TRBD1 covers 9 bases. The CDR3 nucleotides read TGTGCCAGCAGCCTCGCCGGGACAGGGACCAATGAGCAGTTCTTC. The encoded protein is CASSLAGTGTNEQFF.